This T cell receptor beta chain appears in the sequencing data of a study of early T cells in non-severe SARS-CoV-2 infection. Study conclusions and caveats: Clonotype matching in VDJdb favored anti-spike CD8 responses and did not capture private and CD4 specificities.

Attached unique molecular identifiers marked individual cDNA molecules. One entry per CDR3 protein results from TCRdb running MiXCR on the 5' RACE reads. Among roughly 41,000 distinct CDR3 sequences, approximately 6.3% were seen once, and the ten largest hold roughly 24%. This clonotype came up many times. Antigen specificity is unknown. The length of the CDR3 is 12 residues. V was cut by 11 bases and J by 6 bases, with 14 bases left in between. The V gene is TRBV12-3 or TRBV12-4, the J gene TRBJ2-1; D remains ambiguous. This receptor was identified in an adult who was a healthcare worker with PCR-confirmed SARS-CoV-2 infection or an uninfected control (not recorded which). Specimen: whole blood. CDR3 in amino acids: CAVEVPLNEQFF. The CDR3 region has the DNA TGTGCCGTAGAAGTACCGCTCAATGAGCAGTTCTTC.